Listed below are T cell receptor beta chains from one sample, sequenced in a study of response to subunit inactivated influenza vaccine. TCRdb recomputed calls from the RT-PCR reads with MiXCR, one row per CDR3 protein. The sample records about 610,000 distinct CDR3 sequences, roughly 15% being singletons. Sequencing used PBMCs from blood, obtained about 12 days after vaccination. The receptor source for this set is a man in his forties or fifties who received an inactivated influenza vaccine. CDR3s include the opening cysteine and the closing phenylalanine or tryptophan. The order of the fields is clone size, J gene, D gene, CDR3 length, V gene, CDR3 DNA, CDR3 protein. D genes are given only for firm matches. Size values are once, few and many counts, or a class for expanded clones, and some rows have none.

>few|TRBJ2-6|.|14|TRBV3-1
TGTGCCAGCAGCCGCAGGGATGGGGCCAACGTCCTGACTTTC
CASSRRDGANVLTF
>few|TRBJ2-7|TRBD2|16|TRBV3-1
TGTGCCAGCAGCCAACGTGAGCGGGGGGGCTCCTACGAGCAGTACTTC
CASSQRERGGSYEQYF
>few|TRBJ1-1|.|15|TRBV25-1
TGTGCCAGCAGTGAAGGGCAGATTTCACACACTGAAGCTTTCTTT
CASSEGQISHTEAFF
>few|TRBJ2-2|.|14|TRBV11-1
TGTGCCAGCAGCCGACTAGGAGGGACCGGGGAGCTGTTTTTT
CASSRLGGTGELFF
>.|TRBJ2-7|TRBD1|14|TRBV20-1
TGCAGTGCGGTCAAGGGGGCAAGCTCCTACGAGCAGTACTTC
CSAVKGASSYEQYF
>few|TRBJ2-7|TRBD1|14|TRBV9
TGTGCCAGCAGCGTCAGGGGGACAGGGGGTGAGCAGTACTTC
CASSVRGTGGEQYF
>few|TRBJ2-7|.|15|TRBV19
TGTGCCAGTAGCCCAGGTGGATTGGCTTCCTACGAGCAGTACTTC
CASSPGGLASYEQYF
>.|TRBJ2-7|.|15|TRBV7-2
TGTGCCAGCAGCTCCTCGGTTGGGGGCGGACGAGAGCAGTACTTC
CASSSSVGGGREQYF
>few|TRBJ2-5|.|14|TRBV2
TGTGCCAGCAGTGATAAACGAAACCAAGAGACCCAGTACTTC
CASSDKRNQETQYF
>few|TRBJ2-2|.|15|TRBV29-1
TGCAGCGTGAGGGTGAAAGGGATCCACACCGGGGAGCTGTTTTTT
CSVRVKGIHTGELFF
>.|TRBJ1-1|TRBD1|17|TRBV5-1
TGCGCCAGCAGCTTAACCGGGACAGGGGGCGCTGGTACTGAAGCTTTCTTT
CASSLTGTGGAGTEAFF
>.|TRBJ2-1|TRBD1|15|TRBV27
TGTGCCAGCACCCTCGGGACAGGGACCCTCAATGAGCAGTTCTTC
CASTLGTGTLNEQFF
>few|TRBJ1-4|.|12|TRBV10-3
TGTGCCATAGGGGAAGGCGGCGGGAAACTGTTTTTT
CAIGEGGGKLFF
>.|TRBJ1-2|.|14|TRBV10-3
TGTGCCATTCACGATACAGCTACTAACTATGGCTACACCTTC
CAIHDTATNYGYTF
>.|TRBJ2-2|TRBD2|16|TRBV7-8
TGTGCCAGCAGCTTAAGCGGAGCGGGAGCCGCCGGGGAGCTGTTTTTT
CASSLSGAGAAGELFF
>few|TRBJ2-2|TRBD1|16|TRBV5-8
TGTGCCAGCAGCAGTCAGGGACAGACTGACACCGGGGAGCTGTTTTTT
CASSSQGQTDTGELFF
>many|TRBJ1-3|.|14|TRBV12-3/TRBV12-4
TGTGCCAGCAGCACGTGGGGAATAAGAAACACCATATATTTT
CASSTWGIRNTIYF
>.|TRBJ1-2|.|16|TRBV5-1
TGCGCCAGCAGCCCAAGCCTCCAGGGCCCAAACTATGGCTACACCTTC
CASSPSLQGPNYGYTF
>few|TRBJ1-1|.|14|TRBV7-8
TGTGCCAGCACCCACAGAGAGGGGACCACTGAAGCTTTCTTT
CASTHREGTTEAFF
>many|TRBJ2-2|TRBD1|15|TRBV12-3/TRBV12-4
TGTGCCAGCGTTGGACAGGGTGAGAACACCGGGGAGCTGTTTTTT
CASVGQGENTGELFF
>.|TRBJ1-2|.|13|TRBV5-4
TGTGCCAGCAGCTTGTATTCCGTCGGTGGCTACACCTTC
CASSLYSVGGYTF
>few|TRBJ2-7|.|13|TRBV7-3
TGTGCCAGCAGCCTGACTCTTGGGGACGAGCAGTACTTC
CASSLTLGDEQYF
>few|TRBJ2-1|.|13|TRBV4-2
TGTGCCAGCAGCCAAGATCGAGTTCCTGAGCAGTTCTTC
CASSQDRVPEQFF
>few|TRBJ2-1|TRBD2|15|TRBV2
TGTGCCAGCAGGAAAGCGGGAGGGCCAAACAATGAGCAGTTCTTC
CASRKAGGPNNEQFF
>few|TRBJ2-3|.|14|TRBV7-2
TGTGCCAGCAGCTTAGTTTACGACACAGATACGCAGTATTTT
CASSLVYDTDTQYF
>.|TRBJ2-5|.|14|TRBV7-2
TGTGCCAGCAGCTTAGACTCCTTACAGGAGACCCAGTACTTC
CASSLDSLQETQYF
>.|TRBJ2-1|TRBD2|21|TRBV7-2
TGTGCCAGCAGCTTTTTGGTGTACTCGGGGGGGTCCCCGAGCTCCTACAATGAGCAGTTCTTC
CASSFLVYSGGSPSSYNEQFF
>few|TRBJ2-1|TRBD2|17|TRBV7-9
TGTGCCAGCAGCCCGTTTTGGCGGGAGGGCCTTTGGCCTGAGCAGTTCTTC
CASSPFWREGLWPEQFF
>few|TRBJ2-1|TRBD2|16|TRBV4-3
TGCGCCAGCAGCCAAGATAGACTAGCCTCCTACAATGAGCAGTTCTTC
CASSQDRLASYNEQFF
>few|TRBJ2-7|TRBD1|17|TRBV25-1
TGTGCCAGCAGTGGAGAACCCCGGGACAGGGCTAATTACGAGCAGTACTTC
CASSGEPRDRANYEQYF
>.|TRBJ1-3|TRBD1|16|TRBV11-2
TGTGCCAGCAGCTTTTTACAGGGGGCGAGAGGAAACACCATATATTTT
CASSFLQGARGNTIYF
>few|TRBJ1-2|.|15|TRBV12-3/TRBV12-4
TGTGCCAGCAGTTTTGACCATGCACCTAACTATGGCTACACCTTC
CASSFDHAPNYGYTF
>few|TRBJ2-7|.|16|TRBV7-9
TGTGCCAGCAGCTCCCGAGGGCAGGGGCTTTTCTACGAGCAGTACTTC
CASSSRGQGLFYEQYF
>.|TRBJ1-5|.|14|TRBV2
TGTGCCAGCAGTGGGGGGGAGGTTAATCAGCCCCAGCATTTT
CASSGGEVNQPQHF
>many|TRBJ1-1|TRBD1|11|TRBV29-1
TGCAGCGTAGACAGGGGGGGTGGAACTTTCTTT
CSVDRGGGTFF
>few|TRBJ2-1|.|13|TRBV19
TGTGCCAGTAGTATATCGGGGGCCAATGAGCAGTTCTTC
CASSISGANEQFF
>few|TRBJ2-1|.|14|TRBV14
TGTGCCAGCAGCCAAGCCTCAGGTTACAATGAGCAGTTCTTC
CASSQASGYNEQFF
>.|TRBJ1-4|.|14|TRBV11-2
TGTGCCAGCAGCTTAGGGGGCAGAAATGAAAAACTGTTTTTT
CASSLGGRNEKLFF
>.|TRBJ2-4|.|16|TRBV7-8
TGTGCCAGCAGCTTAGAGCGATGGGGGGCCAAAAACATTCAGTACTTC
CASSLERWGAKNIQYF
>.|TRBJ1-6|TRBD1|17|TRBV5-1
TGCGCCGGCAGCTTAGGCCGGGACAGGGCATCAAATTCACCCCTCCACTTT
CAGSLGRDRASNSPLHF
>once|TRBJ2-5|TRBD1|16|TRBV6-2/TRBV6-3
TGTGCCAGCAGTTACGAGGCAGGGGGTTACCAAGAGACCCAGTACTTC
CASSYEAGGYQETQYF
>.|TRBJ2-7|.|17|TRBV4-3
TGCGCCAGCAGCCAAGATGGGGGTCAGTGGAGCTCCTACGAGCAGTACTTC
CASSQDGGQWSSYEQYF
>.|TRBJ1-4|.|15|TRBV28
TGTGCCAGCAGTTTGGACGGGCCAGGTTATGAAAAACTGTTTTTT
CASSLDGPGYEKLFF
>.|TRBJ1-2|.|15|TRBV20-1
TGCAGTGCTAGACGGACAGCTGGACAAAACTATGGCTACACCTTC
CSARRTAGQNYGYTF
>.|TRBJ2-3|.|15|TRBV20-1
TGCAGTGCTAGAAGCGGCGGGGTCCCACTGGATACGCAGTATTTT
CSARSGGVPLDTQYF